This T cell receptor (beta chain) comes out of a study of blood T cell repertoires in COVID-19. Clones were sequenced by immunoSEQ multiplex PCR, and TCRdb holds only the in-frame ones, with some missing. The sample consists of about 120,000 clones, over 75% of them appearing once. The trim removed 2 bases at V and 4 bases at J, leaving 9 bases unmatched. CDR3 size: 16 residues. Germline CDR1 reads MNHEY; CDR2 reads SVGEGT. This clonotype originated in a woman older than 75 with active or convalescent COVID-19. Specimen: peripheral blood. The V gene is TRBV6-2 or TRBV6-3, the J gene TRBJ2-3, with TRBD2 matching over 7 bases. CDR3 sequence: CASSYRGEGPADTQYF. CDR3 sequence (DNA): TGTGCCAGCAGTTACCGGGGGGAGGGCCCCGCAGATACGCAGTATTTT.